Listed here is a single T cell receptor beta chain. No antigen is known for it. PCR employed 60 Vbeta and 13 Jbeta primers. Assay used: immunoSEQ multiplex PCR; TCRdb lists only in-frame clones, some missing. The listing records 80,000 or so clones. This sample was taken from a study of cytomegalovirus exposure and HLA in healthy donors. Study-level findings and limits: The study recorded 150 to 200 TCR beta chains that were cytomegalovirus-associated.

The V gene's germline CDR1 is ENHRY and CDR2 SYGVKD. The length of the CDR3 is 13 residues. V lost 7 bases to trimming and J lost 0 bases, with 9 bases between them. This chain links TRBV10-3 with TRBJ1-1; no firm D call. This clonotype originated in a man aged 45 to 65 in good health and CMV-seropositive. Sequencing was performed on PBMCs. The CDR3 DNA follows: TGTGCCATCAAGGAGGGCCTGAACACTGAAGCTTTCTTT. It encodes CAIKEGLNTEAFF.